Listed here are 14 T cell receptor beta chains from one sample, sequenced in a study of blood T cell repertoires in COVID-19. Sequencing used immunoSEQ multiplex PCR; TCRdb keeps in-frame clones, though not all of them. The sample has about 15,000 clones, approximately 90% seen once. Sequencing was performed on peripheral blood. These receptor sequences come from a human donor in a cohort sampled during active COVID-19.

J is TRBJ2-2 and V is TRBV5-1; 14 bases map to TRBD2. The germline V gene has CDR1 SGHRS and CDR2 YFSETQ. Trimming cost V 0 bases and J 4 bases; bases outside gene matches: 5. This CDR3 contains 18 residues. DNA for the CDR3: TGCGCCAGCAGCTTGGAGACTAGCGGGAGGGCCGGCACCGGGGAGCTGTTTTTT. Its translation: CASSLETSGRAGTGELFF.

The gene calls are TRBV19 and TRBJ1-3; D is unresolved. The germline gives CDR1 LNHDA, CDR2 SQIVND (reference sequence). V dropped 6 bases and J dropped 2 bases, with 11 bases sitting between them. The CDR3 has 14 residues. CDR3 DNA: TGTGCCAGTAGCCCCGGGGTTGCTGGAAACACCATATATTTT. Translation gives CASSPGVAGNTIYF.

This CDR3 reads CASSSTSLPFGELFF. The CDR3 DNA reads TGTGCCAGCAGTTCGACTAGCCTACCATTCGGGGAGCTGTTTTTT. The chain has TRBV28 and TRBJ2-2, with 7 bases matching TRBD2. V lost 4 bases to trimming and J lost 7 bases; unmatched junction nucleotides: 9. Germline V gene sequence: CDR1 MDHEN, CDR2 SYDVKM. The CDR3 has 15 amino acids.

J is TRBJ1-1 and V is TRBV7-2; the D is unclear. Trimming removed 1 base from V and 0 bases from J, with 6 bases in between. Per the germline V gene, CDR1 is SGHTA and CDR2 is FQGNSA. The CDR3 has 14 residues. The CDR3 here is CASSLVDMNTEAFF. The CDR3 DNA reads TGTGCCAGCAGCTTAGTCGACATGAACACTGAAGCTTTCTTT.

This clone has a handful of counts. This chain uses TRBV27 with TRBJ2-7; D gene unclear. The CDR3 is 13 residues long. The germline gives CDR1 MNHEY, CDR2 SMNVEV (reference sequence). Trimming removed 3 bases from V and 3 bases from J, with 9 bases in between. In DNA, the CDR3 is TGTGCCAGCAGTTTCGAGAACAGCTACGAGCAGTACTTC. Its translation is CASSFENSYEQYF.

The rearrangement joins TRBV30 to TRBJ1-5; 9 bases map to TRBD1. The CDR3 extends over 15 amino acids. Germline CDR1 and CDR2: GTSNPN and SVGIG (reference sequence). V was pared by 3 bases and J by 7 bases, with 10 bases of the junction left unmatched. CDR3 in DNA: TGTGCCTGGAGGGGGGACAGGGAGTTCCCCCAGCCCCAGCATTTT. Encoded protein: CAWRGDREFPQPQHF.

The genes are TRBV2 and TRBJ1-1, with unresolved D. Germline CDR1 and CDR2: SNHLY and FYNNEI. V lost 8 bases and J lost 0, with 10 bases in between. The CDR3 runs 13 residues. This CDR3 is CASRPSMNTEAFF. As DNA, the CDR3 is TGTGCCAGCCGCCCGTCTATGAACACTGAAGCTTTCTTT.

This chain uses TRBV18 with TRBJ2-3, with 7 bases that match TRBD1. CDR3 length: 16 amino acids. V lost 3 bases and J lost 0; bases outside the gene matches: 6. CDR1 is KGHSH and CDR2 is LQKENI in the germline V gene. The CDR3 sequence is CASSPATGFSTDTQYF. DNA for the CDR3: TGTGCCAGCTCACCGGCGACAGGGTTCAGCACAGATACGCAGTATTTT.

The chain combines TRBV19 with TRBJ2-1; possibly TRBD1 for D (6 bases). The CDR3 is 14 residues long. Per germline, CDR1 LNHDA and CDR2 SQIVND (reference sequence). Deletions cut 6 bases from V and 9 bases from J, with 18 bases between. In nucleotides, the CDR3 is TGTGCCAGTAGCTGGGGCAGGGGAAACGGTGAGCAGTTCTTC. Translation gives CASSWGRGNGEQFF. The whole variable domain, filled in from reference TRBV19 and TRBJ2-1, reads DGGITQSPKYLFRKEGQNVTLSCEQNLNHDAMYWYRQDPGQGLRLIYYSQIVNDFQKGDIAEGYSVSREKKESFPLTVTSAQKNPTAFYLCASSWGRGNGEQFFGPGTRLTVL.

The rearrangement links TRBV28 to TRBJ1-4; no definite D call. Germline values: CDR1 MDHEN, CDR2 SYDVKM. V lost 2 bases and J 4 bases, leaving 11 bases between the germline ends. The CDR3 runs to 15 residues. This chain's CDR3 is CASSLVRAVNEKLFF. DNA for the CDR3: TGTGCCAGCAGTTTAGTGAGAGCGGTTAATGAAAAACTGTTTTTT. The whole variable domain, remainder taken from reference TRBV28 and TRBJ1-4, is DVKVTQSSRYLVKRTGEKVFLECVQDMDHENMFWYRQDPGLGLRLIYFSYDVKMKEKGDIPEGYSVSREKKERFSLILESASTNQTSMYLCASSLVRAVNEKLFFGSGTQLSVL.

The chain joins TRBV27 to TRBJ2-5; TRBD2 agrees at 13 bases. Unmatched junction bases numbered 10, after V lost 4 bases and J lost 5 bases. CDR3 length: 17 residues. CDR1 is MNHEY, CDR2 SMNVEV, per germline (reference sequence). The CDR3, as DNA: TGTGCCAGCAGTTCTGGGACTAGCGGGACCAAGTGGGAGACCCAGTACTTC. Amino acids: CASSSGTSGTKWETQYF.

This clone appeared a few times. This chain links TRBV30 with TRBJ1-2, with D perhaps TRBD1 (5 bases). Trimming cost V 4 bases and J 2 bases, with 11 bases left between them. This CDR3 has 13 residues. Germline loops: CDR1 GTSNPN, CDR2 SVGIG (reference sequence). CDR3 in DNA: TGTGCCTGGAACCGCCAGGGAAACTATGGCTACACCTTC. Amino acids: CAWNRQGNYGYTF.

DNA for the CDR3: TGCGCCAGCAGCCTGTCGAGCGGAAACGGGGAGCTGTTTTTT. Amino acid sequence: CASSLSSGNGELFF. The V call is TRBV5-1, the J call TRBJ2-2, with a weak D call TRBD2 (5 bases). From germline, CDR1 is SGHRS and CDR2 YFSETQ. The CDR3 runs 14 residues. V lost 4 bases to trimming and J lost 7 bases, with 14 bases between them.

V gene TRBV18 combines with J gene TRBJ2-3; tentative D call: TRBD1 (5 bases). This CDR3 comprises 15 residues. The germline CDR1 and CDR2 sequences are KGHSH and LQKENI. Trimming took 2 bases from V and 0 from J, leaving 9 bases between them. This chain's CDR3 is CASSPRQTSTDTQYF. The DNA of the CDR3 is TGTGCCAGCTCACCAAGACAGACGAGCACAGATACGCAGTATTTT.